The entry that follows covers one T cell receptor beta chain sequence. The data were obtained in a study of beta chain features in type 1 diabetes. Expressed TCRB transcripts got sequenced, as all isolated RNA was reverse transcribed. Measured with immunoSEQ multiplex PCR; TCRdb has only the in-frame clones, and not every one. The sample holds under 250,000 clones, 11% seen once. V lost 5 bases to trimming and J lost 2 bases, with 18 bases between them. The CDR3 is 16 residues long. CDR1 and CDR2 from the germline V gene are PRHDT and FYEKMQ (reference sequence). This TCR was recovered from a man in his late teens or twenties in good health. This chain uses TRBV13 with TRBJ2-5; D is possibly TRBD1 (6 bases). What was sequenced was central memory CD4+ T cells from blood. The CDR3 loop is CASSQSSTGHQETQYF. The CDR3 nucleotides read TGTGCCAGCAGCCAATCCTCGACGGGACATCAAGAGACCCAGTACTTC.